The 14 T cell receptor beta chains reported below all come from one sample, sequenced in a study of response to subunit inactivated influenza vaccine. One entry per CDR3 protein results from TCRdb running MiXCR on the RT-PCR reads. Of some 640,000 distinct CDR3 sequences listed, about 15% are singletons. This specimen consisted of PBMCs from blood, obtained roughly 15 days before vaccination. The source is a man aged 45 to 65 who received an inactivated influenza vaccine.

In this sample, this clonotype turned up many times. Written as DNA, the CDR3 is TGTGCCAGCAATTCAGGGGTCGGCTACACCTTC. Its translation: CASNSGVGYTF. The V and J genes are TRBV5-6 and TRBJ1-2; tentative D call: TRBD1 (6 bases). The CDR3 runs 11 residues. Germline V gene sequence: CDR1 SGHDT, CDR2 YYEEEE. V lost 6 bases and J 8 bases, leaving 11 bases between the germline ends.

This clonotype was recorded a few times. The chain uses TRBV10-3 and TRBJ2-5; TRBD2 matches at 10 bases. CDR1 and CDR2 (germline): ENHRY, SYGVKD. The junction had 6 bases not matched to a gene; V was cut back by 2 bases and J by 0 bases. The CDR3 sequence is 17 residues long. Here the CDR3 reads CAISERSGGEYQETQYF. CDR3 sequence (DNA): TGTGCCATCAGTGAGCGGAGCGGGGGGGAGTACCAAGAGACCCAGTACTTC.

V usage is TRBV5-1 and J usage is TRBJ1-3, with TRBD1 matching 9 bases. The CDR3 covers 15 residues. The germline V gene encodes CDR1 SGHRS and CDR2 YFSETQ. V shed 4 bases and J 0 bases; nucleotides not matched to a gene: 2. This CDR3 is CASSETGGSGNTIYF. Written as DNA, the CDR3 is TGCGCCAGCAGCGAGACAGGGGGCTCTGGAAACACCATATATTTT.

The chain recombines TRBV29-1 with TRBJ2-1; 10 nucleotides match TRBD2. This CDR3 comprises 14 residues. Trimming at V came to 4 bases and at J to 4 bases, leaving 4 bases not matched to a gene. CDR1 and CDR2 from the germline V gene are SQVTM and ANQGSEA. CDR3 loop: CSVAGTSAYNEQFF. The CDR3 bases are TGCAGCGTTGCCGGGACTAGCGCGTACAATGAGCAGTTCTTC.

The chain recombines TRBV5-1 with TRBJ2-7; 11 nucleotides agree with TRBD2. Per germline, CDR1 SGHRS and CDR2 YFSETQ. There are 18 residues in the CDR3. V dropped 4 bases and J dropped 3; count of bases not matched to a gene: 15. CDR3: CASSVGLAGLGRNYEQYF. CDR3 nucleotides: TGCGCCAGCAGCGTAGGACTAGCGGGTCTCGGACGGAACTACGAGCAGTACTTC.

In its sample, this clonotype was seen many times. This chain joins TRBV3-1 and TRBJ1-5; D remains ambiguous. This CDR3 spans 13 amino acids. Germline loops: CDR1 LGHDT, CDR2 YNNKEL (reference sequence). V lost 1 base to trimming and J lost 6 bases, with 7 bases between them. The CDR3 bases are TGTGCCAGCAGCCAAGGGGCCATTCAGCCCCAGCATTTT. Protein product: CASSQGAIQPQHF.

The chain combines TRBV20-1 with TRBJ1-4; 7 positions match TRBD1. CDR1 is DFQATT and CDR2 is SNEGSKA in the germline V gene (reference sequence). Trimming took 6 bases from V and 1 from J; bases not matched to a gene: 8. The CDR3 is 15 amino acids. CDR3 sequence reads: CSAKETGRTNEKLFF. DNA for the CDR3: TGCAGTGCCAAGGAGACAGGGAGAACTAATGAAAAACTGTTTTTT.

CDR3 residues: CASRVDRGNSPLHF. In DNA form, the CDR3 reads TGTGCCAGCAGGGTCGACAGGGGAAATTCACCCCTCCACTTT. The chain has TRBV12-3 or TRBV12-4 and TRBJ1-6, with TRBD1 matching over 8 bases. The CDR3 spans 14 residues. V dropped 6 bases and J dropped 7; count of bases not matched to a gene: 5.

The rearrangement joins TRBV5-1 to TRBJ1-5; possibly TRBD1 for D (6 bases). Trimming removed 0 bases from V and 2 bases from J, with 9 bases in between. The germline V gene encodes CDR1 SGHRS and CDR2 YFSETQ. The CDR3 length is 15 residues. The CDR3 coding sequence is TGCGCCAGCAGCTTGGAGGGGGACGGCAATCAGCCCCAGCATTTT. This translates into CASSLEGDGNQPQHF.

This rearrangement joins TRBV20-1 to TRBJ2-1; D not certain. CDR1 and CDR2 (germline): DFQATT, SNEGSKA (reference sequence). V was pared by 5 bases and J by 0 bases, with 14 bases between. The CDR3 length is 15 residues. The CDR3, as DNA: TGCAGTGCTCCCCCTGCCCGCGGCTCCTACAATGAGCAGTTCTTC. Residues: CSAPPARGSYNEQFF.

This chain joins TRBV4-1 and TRBJ2-2; D is undetermined. Germline-derived CDR1 and CDR2 are MGHRA and YSYEKL. The CDR3 is made up of 15 amino acids. Trimming left V 1 base short and J 9 bases short, with 15 bases between. CDR3 amino acids: CASSQAFGEGWELFF. CDR3 sequence (DNA): TGCGCCAGCAGCCAAGCTTTTGGGGAAGGATGGGAGCTGTTTTTT.

This clonotype was counted at least ten times. The chain carries TRBV7-3 and TRBJ2-3; possible D gene TRBD2, 5 bases. This CDR3 region has 17 residues. The germline gives CDR1 SGHTA, CDR2 FQGTGA. The germline V and J ends were trimmed by 2 bases and 5 bases, with 20 bases remaining between them. The CDR3, as DNA: TGTGCCAGCAGCTTATCGCCGGGTCGCGGGTGGAAAGATACGCAGTATTTT. Translation: CASSLSPGRGWKDTQYF.

This clonotype was detected ten times or more. The V gene is TRBV12-3 or TRBV12-4, the J gene TRBJ2-5; the D gene could be TRBD1 or TRBD2 (6 bases each). Trimming stripped 5 bases from V and 5 bases from J, with 12 bases between. This CDR3 contains 13 residues. This CDR3 reads CASSGGRLETQYF. The CDR3 coding sequence is TGTGCCAGCAGTGGGGGGCGCTTGGAGACCCAGTACTTC.

This clonotype was recorded at least ten times. The V call is TRBV20-1, the J call TRBJ2-5, with 9 bases matching TRBD1. Germline values: CDR1 DFQATT, CDR2 SNEGSKA (reference sequence). The CDR3 has 15 amino acids. V was clipped by 6 bases and J by 2 bases; unmatched bases: 10. CDR3 DNA sequence: TGCAGTGCGGCTACAGGGGGCGCTTGGCAAGAGACCCAGTACTTC. This translates into CSAATGGAWQETQYF.